This TCR beta chain came from a study of cytomegalovirus exposure and HLA in healthy donors. A multiplex PCR was run with 60 Vbeta primers and 13 Jbeta primers. TCRdb's table, derived via immunoSEQ multiplex PCR, lists solely in-frame clones and lacks some. Of 90,000 to 95,000 clones listed, approximately 81% are singletons. Germline V gene data show CDR1 as SGDLS and CDR2 as YYNGEE. The CDR3 extends over 15 amino acids. V dropped 3 bases and J dropped 1; count of bases not matched to a gene: 5. On this clone: The antigen remains unidentified.

Study-wide findings and caveats: TCR beta sequences numbering some 17,000 were associated with HLA alleles at 0.05 false discovery rate in a later analysis. The study designated 160 or so TCR beta chains cytomegalovirus-associated.

V gene TRBV9 combines with J gene TRBJ2-3, with 7 bases that match TRBD2. The sequenced sample was PBMCs. The origin of this receptor is a girl aged 2 to 9 in good health and CMV-seropositive. CDR3 nucleotide sequence: TGTGCCAGCAGCGGCGCGGGGGTACGCACAGATACGCAGTATTTT. Translated, it gives CASSGAGVRTDTQYF.